A selection of T cell receptor beta chains follows, all from one sample in a study of Graves' ophthalmopathy and Graves' hyperthyroidism. In TCRdb, the multiplex PCR reads were re-called with MiXCR into one record per CDR3 protein. This table holds some 750,000 distinct CDR3 sequences, roughly 41% found once. What was sequenced was peripheral blood. The receptor set was obtained from an adult man with Graves' ophthalmopathy. CDR3s include the opening cysteine and the closing phenylalanine or tryptophan. D genes are given only for firm matches. Rows may omit the clone size; those that give it use once, few, many or a size class.

D,J,size,V,CDR3,DNA
TRBD1,TRBJ2-7,few,TRBV7-9,CASSRDRGFHEQYF,TGTGCCAGCAGCCGTGACAGGGGATTCCACGAGCAGTACTTC
TRBD1,TRBJ2-5,once,TRBV10-3,CAISESQGEETQYF,TGTGCCATCAGTGAGTCCCAGGGGGAAGAGACCCAGTACTTC
TRBD2,TRBJ2-2,.,TRBV25-1,CASRRAGGITSGELFF,TGTGCCAGCAGGCGTGCGGGGGGGATCACCTCCGGGGAGCTGTTTTTT
.,TRBJ2-5,many,TRBV14,CASSQVDFYF,TGTGCCAGCAGCCAAGTGGACTTTTACTTC
.,TRBJ2-2,.,TRBV10-2,CASTEQGTGKLFF,TGCGCCAGCACCGAACAGGGCACCGGGAAGCTGTTTTTT
.,TRBJ2-3,.,TRBV15,CATSRAGSTDTQYF,TGTGCCACCAGCAGAGCCGGTAGCACAGATACGCAGTATTTT
TRBD1,TRBJ1-5,many,TRBV24-1,CATSEGQGASQPQHF,TGTGCCACCAGTGAAGGACAGGGGGCTAGTCAGCCCCAGCATTTT
.,TRBJ2-5,.,TRBV7-9,CASSPGTIQETKYF,TGTGCCAGCAGCCCCGGGACGATCCAAGAGACCAAGTACTTC
.,TRBJ1-4,.,TRBV10-3,CATLVREKLFF,TGTGCCACCCTGGTGCGAGAAAAACTGTTTTTT
TRBD1,TRBJ2-6,many,TRBV10-2,CASSEGTAFLSGANVLTF,TGCGCCAGCAGTGAAGGGACAGCCTTTCTCTCTGGGGCCAACGTCCTGACTTTC
.,TRBJ1-2,many,TRBV6-4,CASSPEIWGYTF,TGTGCCAGCAGTCCCGAGATCTGGGGCTACACCTTC
TRBD1,TRBJ2-7,few,TRBV4-1,CASSQDHYGQGRFQQYF,TGCGCCAGCAGCCAAGATCATTACGGACAGGGTCGCTTCCAGCAGTACTTC
TRBD2,TRBJ2-1,.,TRBV5-6,CASSAKTSGYNEQFF,TGTGCCAGCAGCGCAAAGACTAGCGGGTACAATGAGCAGTTCTTC
.,TRBJ1-2,.,TRBV2,CASSQGKTGLYGYTF,TGTGCCAGCAGCCAAGGAAAGACAGGTCTCTATGGCTACACCTTC
.,TRBJ2-5,many,TRBV20-1,CSATIERTEETQYF,TGCAGTGCTACCATTGAGCGGACCGAGGAGACCCAGTACTTC
.,TRBJ1-6,many,TRBV9,CASSVGAQRSSPLHF,TGTGCCAGCAGCGTAGGGGCTCAAAGGAGTTCACCCCTCCACTTT
.,TRBJ2-7,many,TRBV7-2,CASSLQRYYYEQYF,TGTGCCAGCAGCTTACAAAGGTATTACTACGAGCAGTACTTC
TRBD1,TRBJ2-6,.,TRBV25-1,CASRGWGQGISGANVLTF,TGTGCCAGCAGGGGGTGGGGACAGGGAATCTCTGGGGCCAACGTCCTGACTTTC
.,TRBJ1-6,.,TRBV2,CVSSDSGGQTFSPLHF,TGTGTCAGCAGTGACTCGGGGGGCCAGACCTTTTCACCCCTCCACTTT
.,TRBJ2-7,few,TRBV12-3/TRBV12-4,CASSPTETYEQYF,TGTGCCAGCTCACCGACGGAGACCTACGAGCAGTACTTC
TRBD1,TRBJ2-2,once,TRBV25-1,CATSDFDGTGITGELFF,TGTGCCACCAGTGATTTTGATGGGACAGGGATCACCGGGGAGCTGTTTTTT
.,TRBJ1-5,many,TRBV15,CATSRDVGSSQPQHF,TGTGCCACCAGCAGAGATGTGGGATCGAGTCAGCCCCAGCATTTT
TRBD2,TRBJ2-2,.,TRBV7-8,CASSRSRGENTGELFF,TGTGCCAGCAGCCGATCCCGGGGGGAGAACACCGGGGAGCTGTTTTTT
TRBD1,TRBJ1-4,once,TRBV29-1,CSVVAGTGLEKLFF,TGCAGCGTTGTCGCCGGGACAGGGTTGGAAAAACTGTTTTTT
.,TRBJ2-7,many,TRBV7-8,CASSPVLWVSGPYEQYF,TGTGCCAGCAGCCCCGTCCTGTGGGTGAGCGGTCCCTACGAGCAGTACTTC
.,TRBJ1-1,.,TRBV29-1,CSVGTAVTGFF,TGCAGCGTTGGGACAGCGGTGACGGGTTTCTTT